A selection of T cell receptor beta chains follows, all from one sample in a study of T cell responses to AZD1222 COVID-19 vaccine. Method: immunoSEQ multiplex PCR; TCRdb's copy keeps in-frame clones and lacks some. The sample has 110,000 to 150,000 clones, around nine tenths seen once. The source material was peripheral blood, sampled on day 0 of AZD1222 vaccination. All receptors derive from an adult in good health. The CDR3 runs from the conserved cysteine through the conserved F or W. The D gene is left open where the match is weak. Some rows have no size entry. The others give once, few or many, or a class for an expanded clone.

>TRBV5-6|.|TRBJ1-4|.
TGTGCCAGCAGCTCGGACACCGCGCCTAATGAAAAACTGTTTTTT
CASSSDTAPNEKLFF
>TRBV27|.|TRBJ1-1|.
TGTGCCAGCAGTTTAACCAGGGTCAGTGGGAACACTGAAGCTTTCTTT
CASSLTRVSGNTEAFF
>TRBV14|once|TRBJ2-1|TRBD2
TGTGCCAGCAGCCAAATAGCGGGAGGCCTCGCCTACAATGAGCAGTTCTTC
CASSQIAGGLAYNEQFF
>TRBV18|.|TRBJ2-7|.
TGTGCCAGCTCCCGGCCGGGTTTAGGGCAGTACTTC
CASSRPGLGQYF
>TRBV27|.|TRBJ2-3|TRBD2
TGTGCCACCGGCAGCGGGGAGATCACAGATACGCAGTATTTT
CATGSGEITDTQYF
>TRBV4-2|.|TRBJ2-1|TRBD2
TGTGCCAGCAGCCAAGGACTAGCGGGAGGTGATGAGCAGTTCTTC
CASSQGLAGGDEQFF
>TRBV9|once|TRBJ2-1|.
TGTGCCAGCAGCCCCCTAAGGGACATGAGCTCCTACAATGAGCAGTTCTTC
CASSPLRDMSSYNEQFF
>TRBV6-5|.|TRBJ1-2|.
TGTGCCAGCAGTTACTCGAGTTACGACCGCAAATATGGCTACACCTTC
CASSYSSYDRKYGYTF
>TRBV14|.|TRBJ1-4|.
TGTGCCAGCAGCATACTACAGGGTGAAAAACTGTTTTTT
CASSILQGEKLFF
>TRBV7-9|.|TRBJ2-1|.
TGTGCCAGCAGCCGCTTAGCCCAGCCTCGGGGAGCTGAGCAGTTCTTC
CASSRLAQPRGAEQFF
>TRBV3-1/TRBV3-2|.|TRBJ2-3|.
TGTGCCAGCAGCCACCAGCCTGATACGCAGTATTTT
CASSHQPDTQYF
>TRBV2|.|TRBJ2-1|.
TGTGCCAGCAGTGTCCTCTTGAGTGTAAATGAGCAGTTCTTC
CASSVLLSVNEQFF
>TRBV7-2|.|TRBJ1-1|.
TGTGCCAGCAGCTTACCTAGGGCACGGCAGGCATGGAACACTGAAGCTTTCTTT
CASSLPRARQAWNTEAFF
>TRBV6-5|.|TRBJ2-7|TRBD1
TGTGCCAGCAAACTACAGGGGGTGAGCTCCTACGAGCAGTACTTC
CASKLQGVSSYEQYF
>TRBV4-1|.|TRBJ1-5|.
TGCGCCAGCAGCCAACTGGACGGGGAGCTCCAGCATTTT
CASSQLDGELQHF